A selection of T cell receptor beta chains follows, all from one sample in a study of T cells after yellow fever vaccination. TCRdb called the 5' RACE reads again in MiXCR, with one record for every CDR3 protein. The sample comprises some 390,000 distinct CDR3 sequences, approximately 6% of which are singletons, and around 16% rests with the top ten. This specimen consisted of PBMCs, obtained 5 days after the yellow fever booster vaccination. The receptor set was obtained from a man under 40 who received the YFV17D yellow fever vaccine. CDR3s include the opening cysteine and the closing phenylalanine or tryptophan. Each record gives: clone size, J gene, V gene, D gene, CDR3 DNA, CDR3 protein. The D gene is left open where the match is weak. The listing skips clone size in some rows; elsewhere it reads once, few, many or a size class.

>-|TRBJ1-2|TRBV7-2|-
TGTGCCAGCAGCCGAACCAATCAACAGGGCCAATCCACCTTC
CASSRTNQQGQSTF
>-|TRBJ2-4|TRBV6-5|-
TGTGCCAGCAGTTACCGGGAAGGCAAAAACATTCAGTACTTC
CASSYREGKNIQYF
>-|TRBJ2-3|TRBV29-1|-
TGCAGCTCTCGAAGGGATTCCACAGATACGCAGTATTTT
CSSRRDSTDTQYF
>many|TRBJ2-7|TRBV3-1|-
TGTGCCAGCAGCCCCCTCCCAGGGCGCAACTACGAGCAGTACTTC
CASSPLPGRNYEQYF
>few|TRBJ2-7|TRBV15|-
TGTGCCACCAGCGACGGACGGAGCTACGAGCAGTACTTC
CATSDGRSYEQYF
>-|TRBJ2-5|TRBV7-9|-
TGTGCCAGCAGCCCTGCTGAGGTAGAATGGGGAGAGACCCAGTACTTC
CASSPAEVEWGETQYF
>few|TRBJ2-1|TRBV20-1|TRBD1
TGCAGTGCTACCGTACAGGGGAATTTTGACAATGAGCAGTTCTTC
CSATVQGNFDNEQFF
>few|TRBJ2-7|TRBV7-4|-
TGTGCCAACCGAGGGCCGGAGCAGTACTTC
CANRGPEQYF
>few|TRBJ2-7|TRBV12-3/TRBV12-4|-
TGTGCCAGCAGACGGGCCAGCCACTACGAGCAGTACTTC
CASRRASHYEQYF
>few|TRBJ2-7|TRBV29-1|-
TGCAGCGTTGAAGAGGGGTTGTTCGGTACCGAGCAGTACTTC
CSVEEGLFGTEQYF
>-|TRBJ1-1|TRBV20-1|-
TGCAGTGTAAGGACGGAAACTGAAGCTTTCTTT
CSVRTETEAFF
>-|TRBJ2-2|TRBV7-2|-
TGTGCCAGCAGCTTATTCGGAGGCACCGGGGAGCTGTTTTTT
CASSLFGGTGELFF
>few|TRBJ2-1|TRBV18|-
TGTGCCACGTCGGTGGGAGGCGATGAGCAGTTCTTC
CATSVGGDEQFF
>few|TRBJ2-3|TRBV10-3|-
TGTGCCATCAGTGAGTCGATGGGAGATACGCAGTATTTT
CAISESMGDTQYF